This T cell receptor (beta chain) was profiled in a study of prognosis after radiotherapy for stage I lung cancer. Looked up from germline, CDR1 is SGHNT and CDR2 is YYREEE (reference sequence). This CDR3 region has 14 residues. Genomic DNA was subjected to two-round multiplex PCR for amplification of TCR beta CDR3. Primers targeting each individual TRBV and TRBJ gene were applied in first-round PCR. TCRdb ran MiXCR on the multiplex PCR reads and lists one entry per CDR3 protein. The data contain roughly 15,000 distinct CDR3 sequences, about 40% of them singletons. In regard to this clonotype: A read error may be the cause here, since a much bigger clone is one base away.

The clonotype comes from a donor aged 50 or older with non-small cell lung cancer. The V and J genes are TRBV5-4 and TRBJ1-2, with D tentatively TRBD1 (6 bases). The sequenced sample was PBMCs, obtained before or after stereotactic body radiation therapy (not recorded which). The CDR3 reads CASRAQGSNYGHTF. CDR3 coding DNA: TGTGCCAGCAGAGCGCAGGGGAGTAACTATGGCCACACCTTC.